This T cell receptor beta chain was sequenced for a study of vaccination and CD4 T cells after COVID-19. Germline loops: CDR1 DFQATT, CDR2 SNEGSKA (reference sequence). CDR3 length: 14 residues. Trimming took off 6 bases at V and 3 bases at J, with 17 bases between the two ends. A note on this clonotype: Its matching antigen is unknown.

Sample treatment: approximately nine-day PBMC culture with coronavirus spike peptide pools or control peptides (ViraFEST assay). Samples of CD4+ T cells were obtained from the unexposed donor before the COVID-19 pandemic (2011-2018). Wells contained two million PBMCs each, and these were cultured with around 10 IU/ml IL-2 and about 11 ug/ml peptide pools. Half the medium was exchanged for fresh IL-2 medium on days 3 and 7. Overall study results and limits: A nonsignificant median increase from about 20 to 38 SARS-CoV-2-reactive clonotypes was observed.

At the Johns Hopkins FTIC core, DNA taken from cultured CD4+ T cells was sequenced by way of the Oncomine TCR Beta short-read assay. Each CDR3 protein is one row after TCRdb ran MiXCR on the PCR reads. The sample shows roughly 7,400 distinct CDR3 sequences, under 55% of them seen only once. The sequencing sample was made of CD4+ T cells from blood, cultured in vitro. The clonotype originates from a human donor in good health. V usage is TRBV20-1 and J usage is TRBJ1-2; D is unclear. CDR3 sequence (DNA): TGCAGTGCCACGACCCGCCAGACCTACTATGGCTACACCTTC. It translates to CSATTRQTYYGYTF.